Given below is one T cell receptor (beta chain) in context. Its specificity is unknown. The entry originates in a study of cytomegalovirus exposure and HLA in healthy donors. It was with 60 Vbeta and 13 Jbeta primers that the PCR ran. Using immunoSEQ multiplex PCR, the repertoire was profiled, and TCRdb retains in-frame clones only, with some absent. The repertoire holds 130,000 to 150,000 clones, about three quarters seen once, with roughly 3.1% in the top ten. General observations from the study: The authors later found TCR association rates varying by HLA locus, with DRB1 most and HLA-C fewest. Among TCR sequences, most were rare, though some public TCRs appeared in many donors.

This CDR3 region has 16 residues. From germline, CDR1 is MGHRA and CDR2 YSYEKL. J gave up 6 bases and V 0 bases, and 4 bases lay outside the gene matches. The sequenced sample consisted of PBMCs. This sequence was found in a man aged 35-49 years in good health and CMV-seropositive. The chain combines TRBV4-1 with TRBJ1-4; TRBD1 matches 10 bases. DNA for the CDR3: TGCGCCAGCAGCCAAGAAAGGGGGACAGGGGATGAAAAACTGTTTTTT. This codes for CASSQERGTGDEKLFF.